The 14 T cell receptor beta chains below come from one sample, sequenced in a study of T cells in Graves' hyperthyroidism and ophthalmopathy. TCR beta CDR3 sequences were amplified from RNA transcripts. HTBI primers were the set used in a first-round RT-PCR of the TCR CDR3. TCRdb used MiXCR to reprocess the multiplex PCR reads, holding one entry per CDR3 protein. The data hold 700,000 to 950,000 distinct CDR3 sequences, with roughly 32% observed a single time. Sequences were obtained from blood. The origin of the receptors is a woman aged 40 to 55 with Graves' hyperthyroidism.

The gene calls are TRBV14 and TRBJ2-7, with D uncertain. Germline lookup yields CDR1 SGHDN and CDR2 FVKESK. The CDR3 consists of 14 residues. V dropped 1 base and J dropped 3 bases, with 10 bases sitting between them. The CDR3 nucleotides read TGTGCCAGCAGCCAAGGTAACAGCCACTACGAGCAGTACTTC. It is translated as CASSQGNSHYEQYF.

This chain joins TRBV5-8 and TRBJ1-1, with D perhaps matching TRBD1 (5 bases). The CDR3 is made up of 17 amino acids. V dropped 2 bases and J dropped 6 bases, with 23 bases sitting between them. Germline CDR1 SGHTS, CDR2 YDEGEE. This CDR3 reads CASSLSVWGRGESEAFF. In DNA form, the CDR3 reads TGTGCCAGCAGCTTATCGGTCTGGGGACGGGGGGAGTCTGAAGCTTTCTTT.

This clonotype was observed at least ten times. The CDR3 sequence: CSVGTRTGADGELFF. Here the CDR3 DNA reads TGCAGCGTTGGCACCCGAACAGGTGCGGACGGGGAGCTGTTTTTT. This chain links TRBV29-1 with TRBJ2-2; perhaps TRBD1 as D (5 bases). Looked up from germline, CDR1 is SQVTM and CDR2 is ANQGSEA. The length of the CDR3 is 15 residues. V lost 4 bases to trimming and J lost 7 bases, with 19 bases between them.

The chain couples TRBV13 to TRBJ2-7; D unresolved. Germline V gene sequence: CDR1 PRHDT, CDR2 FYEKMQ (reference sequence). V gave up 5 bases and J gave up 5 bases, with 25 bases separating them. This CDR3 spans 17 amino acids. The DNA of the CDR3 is TGTGCCAGCAGCGTACACCCGGGCTCTCCTTTTGACCACGAGCAGTACTTC. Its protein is CASSVHPGSPFDHEQYF.

CDR3 amino acids: CASSLARGLAGKETQYF. The CDR3 DNA sequence: TGTGCCAGCAGCTTAGCGAGGGGGCTAGCGGGGAAAGAGACCCAGTACTTC. V usage is TRBV24-1 and J usage is TRBJ2-5; 9 positions agree with TRBD2. The germline gives CDR1 KGHDR, CDR2 SFDVKD. The CDR3 is made up of 17 amino acids. The trim removed 11 bases at V and 3 bases at J, leaving 18 bases unmatched.

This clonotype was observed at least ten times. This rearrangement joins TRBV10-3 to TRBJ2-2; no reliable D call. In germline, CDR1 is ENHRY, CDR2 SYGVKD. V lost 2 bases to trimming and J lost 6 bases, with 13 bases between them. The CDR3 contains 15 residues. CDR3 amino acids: CAISETAPPAGELFF. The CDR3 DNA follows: TGTGCCATCAGTGAGACAGCTCCCCCGGCCGGGGAGCTGTTTTTT.

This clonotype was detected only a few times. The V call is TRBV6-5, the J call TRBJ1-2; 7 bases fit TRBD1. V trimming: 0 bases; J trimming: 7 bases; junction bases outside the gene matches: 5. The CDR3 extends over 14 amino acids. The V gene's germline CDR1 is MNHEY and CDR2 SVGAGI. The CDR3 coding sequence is TGTGCCAGCAGTTACTCGGAGGGGGCTTTTGGCTACACCTTC. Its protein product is CASSYSEGAFGYTF.

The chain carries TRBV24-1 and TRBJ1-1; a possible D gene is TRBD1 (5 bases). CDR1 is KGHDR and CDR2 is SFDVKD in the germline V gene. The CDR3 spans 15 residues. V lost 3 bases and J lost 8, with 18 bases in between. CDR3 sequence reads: CATSDPYSGPREAFF. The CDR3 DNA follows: TGTGCCACCAGTGATCCCTACTCGGGACCGCGCGAAGCTTTCTTT.

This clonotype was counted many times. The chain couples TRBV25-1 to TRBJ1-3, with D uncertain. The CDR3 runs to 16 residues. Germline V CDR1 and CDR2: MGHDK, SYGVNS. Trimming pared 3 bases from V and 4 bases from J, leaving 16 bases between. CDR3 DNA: TGTGCCAGCAGTGAGCCCGGGCCCTCGGGAGGAAACACCATATATTTT. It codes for CASSEPGPSGGNTIYF. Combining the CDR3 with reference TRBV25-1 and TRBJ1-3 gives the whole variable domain EADIYQTPRYLVIGTGKKITLECSQTMGHDKMYWYQQDPGMELHLIHYSYGVNSTEKGDLSSESTVSRIRTEHFPLTLESARPSHTSQYLCASSEPGPSGGNTIYFGEGSWLTVV.

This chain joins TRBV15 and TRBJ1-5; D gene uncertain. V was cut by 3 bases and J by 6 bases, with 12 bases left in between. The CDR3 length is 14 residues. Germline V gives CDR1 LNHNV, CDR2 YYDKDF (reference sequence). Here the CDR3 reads CATSSENRVQPQHF. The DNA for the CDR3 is TGTGCCACCAGCAGTGAAAATCGGGTTCAGCCCCAGCATTTT.

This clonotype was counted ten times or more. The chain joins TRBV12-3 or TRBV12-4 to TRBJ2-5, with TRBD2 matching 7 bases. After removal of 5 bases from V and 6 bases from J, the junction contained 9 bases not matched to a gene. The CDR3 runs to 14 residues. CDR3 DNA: TGTGCCAGCAGTACTGGTCAGCGGGGAAAGACCCAGTACTTC. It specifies CASSTGQRGKTQYF.

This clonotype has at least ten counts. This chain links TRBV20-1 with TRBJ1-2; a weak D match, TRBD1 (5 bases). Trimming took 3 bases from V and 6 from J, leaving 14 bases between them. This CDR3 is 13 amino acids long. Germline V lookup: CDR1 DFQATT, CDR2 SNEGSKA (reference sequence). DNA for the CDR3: TGCAGTGCTAGCGACAGCGGGATGGATGGCTACACCTTC. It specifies CSASDSGMDGYTF.

The CDR3: CASLKGDGDSSYEQYF. CDR3 bases: TGTGCCAGCCTTAAAGGGGACGGTGACTCATCCTACGAGCAGTACTTC. The chain joins TRBV19 to TRBJ2-7; D may be TRBD1 or TRBD2 (5 bases each). The germline CDR1 and CDR2 sequences are LNHDA and SQIVND (reference sequence). Trimming cost V 9 bases and J 1 base, with 22 bases left between them. The CDR3 has 16 residues.

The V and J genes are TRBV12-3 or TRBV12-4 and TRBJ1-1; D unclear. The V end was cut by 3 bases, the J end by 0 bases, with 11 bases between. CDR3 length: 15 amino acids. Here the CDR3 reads CASSFKTVMNTEAFF. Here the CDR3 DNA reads TGTGCCAGCAGTTTCAAGACGGTAATGAACACTGAAGCTTTCTTT.